The 30 T cell receptor beta chains listed next were all sequenced from one sample in a study of blood T cell repertoires in COVID-19. Using immunoSEQ multiplex PCR, the repertoire was profiled, and TCRdb retains in-frame clones only, with some absent. This table has some 190,000 clones, approximately 80% appearing once. The source material was peripheral blood. Receptor source: a woman between 50 and 59 years old with active or convalescent COVID-19.

This clone showed up just a few times. V usage is TRBV18 and J usage is TRBJ1-2, with 9 bases matching TRBD1. The CDR3 length is 15 residues. CDR1 and CDR2 (germline): KGHSH, LQKENI. V shed 5 bases and J 3 bases; nucleotides not matched to a gene: 7. The CDR3 protein is CASSSRDRVDYGYTF. As DNA, the CDR3 is TGTGCCAGCTCATCCCGGGACAGGGTGGACTATGGCTACACCTTC.

This clone showed up just once. The chain couples TRBV7-2 to TRBJ2-2, with D possibly matching TRBD2 (6 bases). This CDR3 contains 15 residues. With 4 bases removed from V and 4 bases from J, the gap between germline ends came to 13 bases. The germline CDR1 and CDR2 sequences are SGHTA and FQGNSA. This CDR3 reads CASSYGAGPTGELFF. Here the CDR3 DNA reads TGTGCCAGCAGCTACGGAGCGGGCCCCACCGGGGAGCTGTTTTTT.

The chain couples TRBV5-1 to TRBJ2-7; unclear D gene. V lost 2 bases and J 2 bases, leaving 8 bases between the germline ends. Per germline, CDR1 SGHRS and CDR2 YFSETQ. CDR3 length equals 13 residues. The CDR3 is CASSLTVAYEQYF. In DNA form, the CDR3 reads TGCGCCAGCAGCTTAACAGTGGCCTACGAGCAGTACTTC. The full variable domain, rest sourced from reference TRBV5-1 and TRBJ2-7, is KAGVTQTPRYLIKTRGQQVTLSCSPISGHRSVSWYQQTPGQGLQFLFEYFSETQRNKGNFPGRFSGRQFSNSRSEMNVSTLELGDSALYLCASSLTVAYEQYFGPGTRLTVT.

There are a few counts of this clone. The J gene is TRBJ1-1, the V gene TRBV28; the D gene is possibly TRBD1 (6 bases). CDR1 and CDR2 from the germline V gene are MDHEN and SYDVKM. V was cut by 3 bases and J by 7 bases, with 15 bases left in between. The CDR3 extends over 14 amino acids. The chain's CDR3 is CASSFAGVVDEAFF. The CDR3 bases are TGTGCCAGCAGTTTTGCAGGGGTTGTGGATGAAGCTTTCTTT.

V is TRBV9 and J is TRBJ2-5, with a tentative D call TRBD1 (5 bases). Trimming removed 4 bases at V and 4 bases at J, with 14 bases between. Germline loops: CDR1 SGDLS, CDR2 YYNGEE. The CDR3 covers 14 residues. CDR3 nucleotide sequence: TGTGCCAGCAGCCAGGACGGTACAGGAGAGACCCAGTACTTC. This encodes CASSQDGTGETQYF.

The rearrangement links TRBV5-1 to TRBJ1-1; D is ambiguous. The CDR3 contains 13 residues. From germline, CDR1 is SGHRS and CDR2 YFSETQ. Deletions cut 4 bases from V and 4 bases from J, with 11 bases between. CDR3 nucleotides: TGCGCCAGCAGCATACGGGGTGCCACTGAAGCTTTCTTT. It codes for CASSIRGATEAFF.

The chain joins TRBV6-5 to TRBJ1-6; D remains unclear. CDR1 and CDR2 from the germline V gene are MNHEY and SVGAGI. CDR3 size: 13 residues. Trimming removed 6 bases from V and 7 bases from J, with 10 bases in between. The CDR3 reads CASRQSTNSPLHF. The CDR3 bases are TGTGCCAGCAGACAGAGCACGAATTCACCCCTCCACTTT.

J is TRBJ1-5 and V is TRBV12-3 or TRBV12-4; D remains ambiguous. This CDR3 contains 13 residues. Trimming removed 6 bases at V and 0 bases at J, with 6 bases between. Here the CDR3 DNA reads TGTGCCAGCAGATACAGTAGCAATCAGCCCCAGCATTTT. Protein: CASRYSSNQPQHF.

The chain has TRBV3-1 (or the pseudogene TRBV3-2) and TRBJ2-5; TRBD2 matches 9 bases. Germline V lookup: CDR1 LGHDT, CDR2 YNNKEL (reference sequence). This CDR3 comprises 15 residues. J was trimmed by 5 bases and V by 3 bases; bases with no gene match: 7. The chain's CDR3 is CASSQAGGPDETQYF. The CDR3 nucleotides are TGTGCCAGCAGCCAGGCGGGAGGGCCTGACGAGACCCAGTACTTC.

This clone was seen more than once but under ten times. The V call is TRBV6-6, the J call TRBJ2-1; 10 positions agree with TRBD1. CDR1 and CDR2 from the germline V gene are MNHNY and SVGAGI (reference sequence). V was clipped by 3 bases and J by 8 bases; unmatched bases: 10. The CDR3 contains 16 residues. DNA for the CDR3: TGTGCCAGCAGTTATCCCGCGACAGGGGGCATGGATGAGCAGTTCTTC. Amino acid sequence: CASSYPATGGMDEQFF.

The chain joins TRBV11-2 to TRBJ2-1; 8 bases match TRBD2. With V trimmed by 1 base and J by 9 bases, 8 bases remained unmatched. This CDR3 has 15 residues. The germline gives CDR1 SGHAT, CDR2 FQNNGV. CDR3: CASSLVGRAISEQFF. The CDR3 DNA follows: TGTGCCAGCAGCTTAGTCGGGAGGGCAATTTCTGAGCAGTTCTTC.

In this sample, this clone turned up a few times. The chain is built from TRBV3-1 (or the pseudogene TRBV3-2) and TRBJ1-1; D might be TRBD1 (5 bases). The CDR3 has 14 amino acids. V was trimmed by 1 base and J by 3 bases, leaving 9 bases between them. The germline V gene has CDR1 LGHDT and CDR2 YNNKEL (reference sequence). CDR3 sequence: CASSQVSGDTEAFF. The CDR3 nucleotides read TGTGCCAGCAGCCAAGTATCGGGGGACACTGAAGCTTTCTTT.

This clone has a single count. The junction departs from germline at one end; a sequencing error may be responsible. The chain has TRBV7-2 and TRBJ1-5; perhaps TRBD1 as D (5 bases). The CDR3 runs to 16 residues. CDR1 SGHTA and CDR2 FQGNSA come from the germline V gene. CDR3 residues: CASTLRPGEGNQPQHF. The DNA for the CDR3 is TGTGCCAGCACCTTAAGGCCGGGGGAGGGAAATCAGCCCCAGCATTTT.

This clone has a single count. The V and J genes are TRBV7-6 and TRBJ1-3; 12 nucleotides agree with TRBD1. This CDR3 has 16 amino acids. CDR1 SGHVS and CDR2 FNYEAQ come from the germline V gene. V lost 4 bases to trimming and J lost 4 bases; unmatched junction nucleotides: 5. Written as DNA, the CDR3 is TGTGCCAGCAGCTCGGGACAGGGGGCGCGCGGAAACACCATATATTTT. Its translation: CASSSGQGARGNTIYF. Supplemented by reference TRBV7-6 and TRBJ1-3, the full variable domain reads GAGVSQSPRYKVTKRGQDVALRCDPISGHVSLYWYRQALGQGPEFLTYFNYEAQQDKSGLPNDRFSAERPEGSISTLTIQRTEQRDSAMYRCASSSGQGARGNTIYFGEGSWLTVV.

V usage is TRBV9 and J usage is TRBJ2-7; 10 bases are shared with TRBD1. The CDR3 is made up of 18 amino acids. Germline V gives CDR1 SGDLS, CDR2 YYNGEE. J was trimmed by 2 bases and V by 1 base; bases with no gene match: 12. The CDR3 reads CASSVKSYGTGETYEQYF. The CDR3 DNA reads as TGTGCCAGCAGCGTAAAGAGTTACGGGACAGGGGAAACCTACGAGCAGTACTTC.

As regards this clone: This sample includes further DNA sequences coding for the same CDR3. This CDR3 reads CASSPRTGGNQPQHF. CDR3 coding DNA: TGTGCCAGTAGTCCCCGGACAGGGGGCAATCAGCCCCAGCATTTT. The rearrangement links TRBV19 to TRBJ1-5, with TRBD1 matching over 9 bases. Germline values: CDR1 LNHDA, CDR2 SQIVND (reference sequence). The CDR3 consists of 15 residues. Trimming removed 5 bases from V and 2 bases from J; junction bases left unmatched: 4. Filled out from reference TRBV19 and TRBJ1-5, the complete variable domain reads DGGITQSPKYLFRKEGQNVTLSCEQNLNHDAMYWYRQDPGQGLRLIYYSQIVNDFQKGDIAEGYSVSREKKESFPLTVTSAQKNPTAFYLCASSPRTGGNQPQHFGDGTRLSIL.

For this clone: Other DNA sequences of this sample code for an identical CDR3. The V gene is TRBV5-1, the J gene TRBJ2-3; the match to TRBD2 covers 10 bases. Losses at the gene ends were 1 base for V and 1 base for J; bases not matched to a gene: 6. The CDR3 spans 17 residues. Germline values: CDR1 SGHRS, CDR2 YFSETQ. CDR3 bases: TGCGCCAGCAGCTTGTTTGCTAGCGGGGGAGGCACAGATACGCAGTATTTT. Protein product: CASSLFASGGGTDTQYF.

The chain links TRBV19 to TRBJ1-4; 8 bases are a match to TRBD1. This CDR3 region has 16 residues. Germline trimming cut 5 bases from V and 7 bases from J; bases unmatched to any gene: 12. Germline V gene lookup returns CDR1 LNHDA and CDR2 SQIVND (reference sequence). CDR3 loop: CASSRHPGGIAEKLFF. The CDR3 DNA reads TGTGCCAGTAGTCGCCACCCAGGGGGCATAGCTGAAAAACTGTTTTTT.

V and J are TRBV7-9 and TRBJ1-3, with D maybe TRBD1 (6 bases). The CDR3 consists of 14 residues. Looked up from germline, CDR1 is SEHNR and CDR2 is FQNEAQ (reference sequence). V lost 5 bases, J lost 1 base, and 9 bases lay in between. The CDR3 DNA reads TGTGCCAGCAGCGGTACAGGGTCTGGAAACACCATATATTTT. Translating gives CASSGTGSGNTIYF.

The genes are TRBV9 and TRBJ2-3, with 7 bases identical to TRBD1. Per the germline V gene, CDR1 is SGDLS and CDR2 is YYNGEE. J was trimmed by 10 bases and V by 2 bases; bases with no gene match: 7. The CDR3 extends over 13 amino acids. The CDR3 bases are TGTGCCAGCAGCGTGGGGGACAGAAGTCCGCAGTATTTT. Its translation: CASSVGDRSPQYF.

The chain is built from TRBV7-2 and TRBJ1-1; 10 bases align to TRBD1. The germline V gene encodes CDR1 SGHTA and CDR2 FQGNSA. The CDR3 is 18 amino acids. With 2 bases clipped from V and 3 bases from J, the junction kept 12 bases outside the gene matches. The CDR3 is CASSLQGQGMGSDTEAFF. CDR3 nucleotides: TGTGCCAGCAGCTTACAGGGACAGGGGATGGGGTCGGACACTGAAGCTTTCTTT.

This clone was detected a few times. The rearrangement links TRBV27 to TRBJ2-3; the match to TRBD2 covers 11 bases. The V gene's germline CDR1 is MNHEY and CDR2 SMNVEV (reference sequence). Trimming at V came to 5 bases and at J to 6 bases, leaving 16 bases not matched to a gene. The CDR3 has 18 amino acids. DNA of the CDR3: TGTGCCAGCAGTCTCTCCCGGGGTAGCGGGGGGGCCATGGATACGCAGTATTTT. Amino acids: CASSLSRGSGGAMDTQYF.

The chain links TRBV9 to TRBJ1-2; D unclear. Germline loops: CDR1 SGDLS, CDR2 YYNGEE. Trimming removed 0 bases from V and 8 bases from J, with 20 bases in between. This CDR3 region has 16 residues. The CDR3 loop reads CASSVEEILPRYGYTF. CDR3 DNA: TGTGCCAGCAGCGTAGAGGAGATCCTCCCACGATACGGCTACACCTTC.

This rearrangement joins TRBV28 to TRBJ1-1; D is ambiguous. V was cut by 1 base and J by 10 bases, with 13 bases left in between. Germline CDR1 is MDHEN and CDR2 is SYDVKM. The CDR3 runs to 13 residues. CDR3 loop: CASSLSNPRRAFF. In DNA, the CDR3 is TGTGCCAGCAGTTTATCAAATCCGCGTCGAGCTTTCTTT.

This clone came up a few times. The V call is TRBV3-1 (or the pseudogene TRBV3-2), the J call TRBJ2-1, with TRBD2 identical over 14 bases. The CDR3 runs to 16 residues. V lost 4 bases and J lost 8; bases outside the gene matches: 7. Germline-derived CDR1 and CDR2 are LGHDT and YNNKEL (reference sequence). CDR3 coding DNA: TGTGCCAGCAGCCTCCCCGGGACTAGCGGGAGCTATGAGCAGTTCTTC. Translated, it gives CASSLPGTSGSYEQFF.

This clone was seen only once. V and J are TRBV5-1 and TRBJ1-2; the D is unclear. The CDR3 sequence is 15 residues long. Trimming cost V 0 bases and J 3 bases, with 12 bases left between them. Per the germline V gene, CDR1 is SGHRS and CDR2 is YFSETQ. As DNA, the CDR3 is TGCGCCAGCAGCTTGGGCGGCTCCAACCACTATGGCTACACCTTC. It encodes CASSLGGSNHYGYTF.

Only one count was recorded for this clone. This chain uses TRBV18 with TRBJ1-2; tentatively, D is TRBD1 (6 bases). This CDR3 comprises 12 residues. Trimming shortened V by 6 bases and J by 8 bases, and 13 bases separated the two germline ends. Germline CDR1 reads KGHSH; CDR2 reads LQKENI. Here the CDR3 DNA reads TGTGCCAGCTCTTCCAGGGGTGAAGGCTACACCTTC. As protein: CASSSRGEGYTF.

The V and J genes are TRBV30 and TRBJ2-3; 7 bases agree with TRBD2. This CDR3 has 15 amino acids. The V gene end was trimmed by 3 bases and the J gene end by 6 bases; junction bases not matched to a gene: 12. Germline CDR1 and CDR2: GTSNPN and SVGIG (reference sequence). CDR3 in amino acids: CAWRGGAGVLDTQYF. CDR3 bases: TGTGCCTGGAGAGGCGGCGCGGGAGTACTGGATACGCAGTATTTT.

V and J are TRBV7-4 and TRBJ1-4; 9 bases align to TRBD1. Trimming cost V 6 bases and J 8 bases; bases outside gene matches: 7. The germline V gene has CDR1 SGHVT and CDR2 SQSDAQ. The CDR3 length is 14 residues. CDR3 amino acids: CASRRDRVLEKLFF. In nucleotides, the CDR3 is TGTGCCAGCAGACGGGACAGGGTTTTGGAAAAACTGTTTTTT.

The chain employs TRBV7-2 and TRBJ2-7, with D maybe TRBD2 (6 bases). The CDR3 extends over 12 amino acids. Trimming shortened V by 5 bases and J by 6 bases, and 11 bases separated the two germline ends. The germline CDR1 and CDR2 sequences are SGHTA and FQGNSA. In nucleotides, the CDR3 is TGTGCCAGCAGCCTGACTAGGTCCGAGCAGTACTTC. It encodes CASSLTRSEQYF.